The 19 T cell receptor beta chains reported below all come from one sample, sequenced in a study of blood T cell repertoires in COVID-19. Assay used: immunoSEQ multiplex PCR; TCRdb lists only in-frame clones, some missing. The sample has approximately 210,000 clones, around 84% seen once. Material: peripheral blood. Receptors originate from an elderly woman with COVID-19, enrolled during active disease.

The V call is TRBV28, the J call TRBJ1-1; TRBD1 might be the D (6 bases). The CDR3 covers 12 residues. Germline V lookup: CDR1 MDHEN, CDR2 SYDVKM. Deletions cut 1 base from V and 11 bases from J, with 11 bases between. The DNA for the CDR3 is TGTGCCAGCAGTTTATCTGGGGGGGCGGCTTTCTTT. Translating gives CASSLSGGAAFF.

This rearrangement joins TRBV2 to TRBJ1-1, with D possibly TRBD1 on 5 matching bases. The length of the CDR3 is 13 residues. Trimming shortened V by 7 bases and J by 3 bases, and 12 bases separated the two germline ends. The germline CDR1 and CDR2 sequences are SNHLY and FYNNEI. CDR3 in DNA: TGTGCCAGCAACACCCAGGGCTACACTGAAGCTTTCTTT. Protein product: CASNTQGYTEAFF.

This rearrangement joins TRBV6-6 to TRBJ2-7; D may be TRBD1 (6 bases). V was clipped by 0 bases and J by 2 bases, with 8 bases between them. The CDR3 length is 14 residues. Germline V gene sequence: CDR1 MNHNY, CDR2 SVGAGI (reference sequence). CDR3: CASSYSEGAYEQYV. The CDR3 DNA reads TGTGCCAGCAGTTACTCAGAGGGGGCCTACGAGCAGTACGTC.

This rearrangement joins TRBV3-1 (or the pseudogene TRBV3-2) to TRBJ1-4, with unresolved D. The CDR3 has 16 amino acids. The V and J ends lost 1 base and 5 bases respectively, with 14 bases between them. CDR1 and CDR2 from the germline V gene are LGHDT and YNNKEL (reference sequence). Here the CDR3 reads CASSQAGGGGNEKLFF. CDR3 coding DNA: TGTGCCAGCAGCCAAGCCGGAGGAGGCGGGAATGAAAAACTGTTTTTT.

V is TRBV28 and J is TRBJ2-1, with D unclear. The germline V gene has CDR1 MDHEN and CDR2 SYDVKM. V was shortened by 6 bases and J by 10 bases, with 10 bases between the two germline ends. This CDR3 is built from 11 residues. CDR3 amino acids: CASRTTAEQFF. In DNA, the CDR3 is TGTGCCAGCAGGACAACAGCCGAGCAGTTCTTC.

The gene calls are TRBV5-5 and TRBJ1-1; possible D gene TRBD1, 5 bases. V lost 0 bases, J lost 7 bases, and 10 bases lay in between. This CDR3 contains 13 residues. Germline CDR1 SGHKS, CDR2 YYEKEE (reference sequence). CDR3 in amino acids: CASSLDAGLEAFF. The CDR3 DNA is TGTGCCAGCAGCTTGGATGCGGGACTTGAAGCTTTCTTT.

This rearrangement joins TRBV19 to TRBJ1-6; TRBD1 might be the D (5 bases). The CDR3 totals 14 residues. Germline CDR1 LNHDA, CDR2 SQIVND (reference sequence). V shed 5 bases and J shed 9 bases, with 14 bases lying between them. CDR3: CASSPGDFISPLHF. CDR3 sequence (DNA): TGTGCCAGTAGTCCCGGGGACTTCATTTCACCCCTCCACTTT.

The chain carries TRBV3-1 (or the pseudogene TRBV3-2) and TRBJ1-2, with D perhaps matching TRBD1 (5 bases). The CDR3 totals 17 residues. V dropped 0 bases and J dropped 0 bases, with 14 bases sitting between them. Germline V CDR1 and CDR2: LGHDT, YNNKEL (reference sequence). The CDR3 loop is CASSQEHRGLANYGYTF. CDR3 bases: TGTGCCAGCAGCCAAGAGCATCGGGGGTTGGCTAACTATGGCTACACCTTC.

The chain joins TRBV5-1 to TRBJ2-5; TRBD1 aligns across 8 bases. This CDR3 is 14 amino acids long. Germline V gives CDR1 SGHRS, CDR2 YFSETQ. J lost 2 bases, V lost 3 bases, and 3 bases had no gene match. The DNA of the CDR3 is TGCGCCAGCAGCTCCCAGGGGGCTCAAGAGACCCAGTACTTC. Its translation is CASSSQGAQETQYF.

In nucleotides, the CDR3 is TGTGCCAGCAGGTCGAGCTCCTATAATTCACCCCTCCACTTT. Its translation: CASRSSSYNSPLHF. The V and J genes are TRBV5-4 and TRBJ1-6; D is undetermined. CDR1 and CDR2 (germline): SGHNT, YYREEE (reference sequence). V gave up 5 bases and J gave up 0 bases, with 6 bases separating them. The CDR3 runs 14 residues.

The V gene is TRBV10-3, the J gene TRBJ1-2; tentative D call: TRBD1 (6 bases). Trimming stripped 3 bases from V and 4 bases from J, with 9 bases between. The CDR3 runs 13 residues. Germline-derived CDR1 and CDR2 are ENHRY and SYGVKD. DNA for the CDR3: TGTGCCATCAGTGACGGACAGTTCTATGGCTACACCTTC. Amino acid sequence: CAISDGQFYGYTF.

This clone showed up just once. V is TRBV19 and J is TRBJ2-3, with 11 bases identical to TRBD1. The V gene end was trimmed by 6 bases and the J gene end by 3 bases; junction bases not matched to a gene: 2. This CDR3 has 14 amino acids. Germline V gives CDR1 LNHDA, CDR2 SQIVND (reference sequence). CDR3 in amino acids: CASSRDRGTDTQYF. In DNA, the CDR3 is TGTGCCAGTAGCCGGGACAGGGGGACAGATACGCAGTATTTT.

This sequence joins TRBV28 and TRBJ2-7; TRBD2 might be the D (6 bases). V lost 5 bases and J lost 1, with 18 bases in between. Germline V gives CDR1 MDHEN, CDR2 SYDVKM. The CDR3 has 16 residues. This CDR3 reads CASSGTTRPFSYEQYF. CDR3 coding DNA: TGTGCCAGCAGTGGGACGACTAGGCCTTTTTCCTACGAGCAGTACTTC.

The J gene is TRBJ2-2, the V gene TRBV18, with 7 bases that match TRBD1. V dropped 2 bases and J dropped 5; count of bases not matched to a gene: 11. This CDR3 region has 17 residues. Germline V lookup: CDR1 KGHSH, CDR2 LQKENI. CDR3 in amino acids: CASSPGVDRVTTGELFF. CDR3 in DNA: TGTGCCAGCTCACCAGGGGTCGACAGGGTGACGACCGGGGAGCTGTTTTTT.

About this clone itself: Different DNA sequences within this sample yield the same CDR3. The V gene is TRBV3-1 (or the pseudogene TRBV3-2), the J gene TRBJ2-5; D possibly corresponds to TRBD2 (7 bases). V was clipped by 2 bases and J by 5 bases, with 12 bases between them. Per the germline V gene, CDR1 is LGHDT and CDR2 is YNNKEL (reference sequence). The CDR3 consists of 14 residues. The CDR3 bases are TGTGCCAGCAGCCAAAGGGGGGGATCGGAGACCCAGTACTTC. It encodes CASSQRGGSETQYF.

The V and J genes are TRBV4-3 and TRBJ2-3; possibly TRBD2 for D (7 bases). CDR1 and CDR2 (germline): LGHNA, YSLEER. The V gene lost 0 bases and the J gene lost 2 bases, with 21 bases spanning the gap. The CDR3 sequence is 19 residues long. The CDR3 nucleotides are TGCGCCAGCAGCCAAGATGGGGGATCCGGGCGGGGGCACACAGATACGCAGTATTTT. Protein sequence: CASSQDGGSGRGHTDTQYF.

Of note for this clone: The sample holds other DNA sequences that translate to the same CDR3. V gene TRBV19 combines with J gene TRBJ1-4; 7 nucleotides line up with TRBD1. Trimming took 7 bases from V and 0 from J; bases not matched to a gene: 5. This CDR3 has 15 residues. The germline gives CDR1 LNHDA, CDR2 SQIVND (reference sequence). CDR3 in amino acids: CASKSQGATNEKLFF. The CDR3 DNA follows: TGTGCCAGTAAGTCCCAGGGGGCAACTAATGAAAAACTGTTTTTT.

The chain joins TRBV12-3 or TRBV12-4 to TRBJ1-2; D possibly corresponds to TRBD1 (5 bases). V lost 4 bases to trimming and J lost 6 bases, with 12 bases between them. The CDR3 loop spans 13 amino acids. CDR3 nucleotide sequence: TGTGCCAGCAGTTCGACAGTTCAGAATGGCTACACCTTC. Its protein product is CASSSTVQNGYTF.

The rearrangement uses TRBV9 and TRBJ2-5; no reliable D call. The CDR3 is made up of 14 amino acids. V was pared by 4 bases and J by 5 bases, with 15 bases between. Germline V gene sequence: CDR1 SGDLS, CDR2 YYNGEE. The CDR3 DNA reads TGTGCCAGCAGCCCCCAGTTGACGCGGGAGACCCAGTACTTC. Translating gives CASSPQLTRETQYF.